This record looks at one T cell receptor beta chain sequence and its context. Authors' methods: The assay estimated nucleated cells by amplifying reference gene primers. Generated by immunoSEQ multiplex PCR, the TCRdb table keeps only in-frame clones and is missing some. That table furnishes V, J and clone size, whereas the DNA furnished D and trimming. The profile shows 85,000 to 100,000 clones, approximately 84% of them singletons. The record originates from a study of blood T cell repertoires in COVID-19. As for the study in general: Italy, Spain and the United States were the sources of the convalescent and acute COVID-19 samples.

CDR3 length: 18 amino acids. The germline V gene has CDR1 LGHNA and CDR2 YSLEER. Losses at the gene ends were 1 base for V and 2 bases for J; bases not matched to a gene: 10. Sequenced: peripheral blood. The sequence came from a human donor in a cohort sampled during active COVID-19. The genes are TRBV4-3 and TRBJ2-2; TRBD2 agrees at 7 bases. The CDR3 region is CASSQALSRGGNTGELFF. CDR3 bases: TGCGCCAGCAGCCAAGCACTGTCTCGCGGGGGAAACACCGGGGAGCTGTTTTTT.